These T cell receptor beta chains were read from a single sample in a study of cytomegalovirus exposure and HLA in healthy donors. Here immunoSEQ multiplex PCR was the method, and the copy in TCRdb shows in-frame clones only, minus some. The sample lists around 20,000 clones; approximately 80% were seen once. Sequencing was carried out using PBMCs. All receptors come from a human donor in good health. Both conserved end residues are part of each CDR3. The D gene is left open where the match is weak. Only some rows state a clone size, as once, few, many or a class for expanded clones.

clone_size	d_call	v_call	j_call	cdr3_aa	cdr3_nt
.	.	TRBV4-2	TRBJ2-1	CASSGGGGIHNEQFF	TGTGCCAGCAGCGGGGGGGGCGGGATCCACAATGAGCAGTTCTTC
.	.	TRBV7-2	TRBJ1-2	CASSPVVARNYGYTF	TGTGCCAGCAGCCCGGTAGTGGCGAGGAACTATGGCTACACCTTC
.	TRBD2	TRBV14	TRBJ2-7	CASSQDQSSGGYEQYF	TGTGCCAGCAGCCAAGATCAGTCTAGCGGTGGCTACGAGCAGTACTTC
.	TRBD2	TRBV11-3	TRBJ2-7	CASSQSSGPSYEQYF	TGTGCCAGCAGCCAGTCTAGCGGACCCTCCTACGAGCAGTACTTC
.	.	TRBV18	TRBJ1-2	CARYSLRELHGYTF	TGTGCCAGATACTCGCTCAGGGAACTTCATGGCTACACCTTC
.	.	TRBV4-1	TRBJ1-2	CASSQALSQDYGYTF	TGCGCCAGCAGCCAAGCCTTAAGTCAGGACTATGGCTACACCTTC
.	.	TRBV27	TRBJ2-3	CASSLRRDRTDTQYF	TGTGCCAGCAGTTTAAGGCGGGACCGCACAGATACGCAGTATTTT
.	.	TRBV11-2	TRBJ2-1	CASTPVLRIKGDEQFF	TGTGCCAGCACTCCCGTCCTCCGCATAAAGGGGGATGAGCAGTTCTTC
.	.	TRBV14	TRBJ2-3	CASSQVGMPLSEQYF	TGTGCCAGCAGCCAAGTCGGGATGCCTTTATCTGAGCAGTATTTT
.	.	TRBV6-1	TRBJ2-5	CASNERILGGTQYF	TGTGCCAGCAACGAACGTATCTTGGGGGGGACCCAGTACTTC
medium-sized	TRBD1	TRBV10-2	TRBJ2-7	CATTGTGANEQYF	TGCGCCACCACCGGGACAGGGGCCAACGAGCAGTACTTC
.	TRBD2	TRBV14	TRBJ2-7	CASSQLKAGEYEQYF	TGTGCCAGCAGCCAATTAAAGGCGGGAGAGTACGAGCAGTACTTC
.	.	TRBV5-1	TRBJ2-7	CASSRGADIYEQYF	TGCGCCAGCAGCCGGGGGGCGGATATCTACGAGCAGTACTTC
.	.	TRBV15	TRBJ1-5	CATSRDTSNQPQHF	TGTGCCACCAGCAGAGACACAAGCAATCAGCCCCAGCATTTT
.	.	TRBV19	TRBJ2-7	CASSQTGSYEQYF	TGTGCCAGTAGCCAGACAGGATCCTACGAGCAGTACTTC
.	.	TRBV27	TRBJ1-3	CASSLSGSSGNTIYF	TGTGCCAGCAGTCTCTCAGGGTCCTCTGGAAACACCATATATTTT
.	.	TRBV5-1	TRBJ1-1	CASSLMEYTEAFF	TGCGCCAGCAGCTTGATGGAGTACACTGAAGCTTTCTTT
.	.	TRBV7-9	TRBJ1-2	CASSRYGGPYGYTF	TGTGCCAGCAGCCGCTACGGAGGTCCTTATGGCTACACCTTC
once	TRBD1	TRBV30	TRBJ1-2	CAWTLQGSNYGYTF	TGTGCCTGGACCCTACAGGGGTCGAACTATGGCTACACCTTC
.	TRBD1	TRBV18	TRBJ2-5	CASSPRTGKETQYF	TGTGCCAGCTCACCGCGGACAGGGAAAGAGACCCAGTACTTC
.	.	TRBV13	TRBJ2-7	CASSLGGINYEQYF	TGTGCCAGCAGCTTAGGCGGGATTAACTACGAGCAGTACTTC
.	.	TRBV20-1	TRBJ1-5	CSASRSGAQHF	TGCAGTGCTAGCCGGAGTGGAGCCCAGCATTTT
.	.	TRBV5-1	TRBJ1-6	CASSLERGRNSPLHF	TGCGCCAGCAGCTTGGAGCGGGGGCGCAACTCACCCCTCCACTTT
.	TRBD2	TRBV6-4	TRBJ2-3	CASSPTGGRARTDTQYF	TGTGCCAGCAGCCCAACGGGCGGGAGGGCCCGAACAGATACGCAGTATTTT
.	.	TRBV19	TRBJ2-2	CASRGSGYTGELFF	TGTGCCAGTAGAGGGTCGGGATATACCGGGGAGCTGTTTTTT
.	.	TRBV6-5	TRBJ2-1	CASSDYSYNEQFF	TGTGCCAGCTCGGACTACTCCTACAATGAGCAGTTCTTC
.	TRBD1	TRBV6-5	TRBJ1-1	CASTGQGVPEAFF	TGTGCCAGCACGGGACAGGGGGTCCCTGAAGCTTTCTTT
.	.	TRBV5-1	TRBJ2-1	CASSTGLYNEQFF	TGCGCCAGCAGCACGGGTCTTTATAATGAGCAGTTCTTC
.	.	TRBV6-1	TRBJ2-5	CASRRPGPRGTQYF	TGTGCCAGCAGGCGACCGGGACCCAGGGGGACCCAGTACTTC
.	.	TRBV11-2	TRBJ2-5	CASNRNPAAPQETQYF	TGTGCCAGCAACCGAAATCCCGCGGCTCCTCAAGAGACCCAGTACTTC
.	TRBD1	TRBV4-3	TRBJ2-5	CASSQERGQGWTQYF	TGCGCCAGCAGCCAAGAGAGGGGACAGGGCTGGACCCAGTACTTC
.	.	TRBV7-2	TRBJ2-7	CASSLGSTGQYF	TGTGCCAGCAGCCTAGGGTCGACAGGGCAGTACTTC
.	.	TRBV15	TRBJ1-1	CATSRDLSEWAPKAFF	TGTGCCACCAGCAGAGATCTTTCCGAATGGGCGCCTAAAGCTTTCTTT
.	TRBD1	TRBV6-5	TRBJ1-1	CASSSQGFPEAFF	TGTGCCAGCAGTTCACAGGGGTTCCCTGAAGCTTTCTTT
.	TRBD1	TRBV10-1	TRBJ2-7	CASSEDRGRKGQYF	TGCGCCAGCAGTGAGGACAGGGGGCGAAAGGGGCAGTACTTC